These 4 T cell receptor beta chains were sequenced from one sample in a study of blood T cell repertoires in COVID-19. The method was immunoSEQ multiplex PCR; TCRdb's version includes in-frame clones alone and lacks a portion of them. The repertoire holds 25,000 to 40,000 clones, with about 89% as singletons. The sample consisted of peripheral blood. Source of these receptors: a human donor in a cohort sampled during active COVID-19.

This chain links TRBV2 with TRBJ1-4; D remains unclear. Germline loops: CDR1 SNHLY, CDR2 FYNNEI. With 2 bases removed from V and 8 bases from J, the gap between germline ends came to 9 bases. The CDR3 length is 13 residues. In DNA form, the CDR3 reads TGTGCCAGCAGTGAACTTTCGGGAGAAAAACTGTTTTTT. It specifies CASSELSGEKLFF.

The chain carries TRBV18 and TRBJ2-2; D remains ambiguous. Per germline, CDR1 KGHSH and CDR2 LQKENI. The ends were cut back, 0 bases at V and 4 bases at J, with 9 bases in the middle. This CDR3 is 15 amino acids long. This chain's CDR3 is CASSPPAGSTGELFF. CDR3 coding DNA: TGTGCCAGCTCACCACCGGCAGGCTCCACCGGGGAGCTGTTTTTT.

The J gene is TRBJ1-2, the V gene TRBV27; TRBD1 aligns across 8 bases. The CDR3 totals 12 residues. Germline CDR1 is MNHEY and CDR2 is SMNVEV (reference sequence). J lost 6 bases, V lost 4 bases, and 1 base had no gene match. CDR3 residues: CASSSGGDGYTF. The CDR3 bases are TGTGCCAGCAGTTCAGGGGGCGATGGCTACACCTTC.

CDR3 nucleotide sequence: TGTGCCTGGAGTGACATTCAGGGCACCGGTGCGGAGACCCAGTACTTC. As protein: CAWSDIQGTGAETQYF. The chain recombines TRBV30 with TRBJ2-5; possible D gene TRBD1, 5 bases. The V end was cut by 1 base, the J end by 5 bases, with 20 bases between. The CDR3 consists of 16 residues. Germline values: CDR1 GTSNPN, CDR2 SVGIG (reference sequence).